The entry below describes one TCR beta chain. The sample comes from a study of cytomegalovirus exposure and HLA in healthy donors. The PCR had 60 Vbeta and 13 Jbeta primers. Sequencing used immunoSEQ multiplex PCR; TCRdb keeps in-frame clones, though not all of them. Counted here are some 200,000 clones, 81% occurring once; the ten biggest clones make up 3.8%. Trimming at V came to 1 base and at J to 3 bases, leaving 2 bases not matched to a gene. Germline lookup yields CDR1 SEHNR and CDR2 FQNEAQ (reference sequence). This CDR3 contains 15 residues. This chain uses TRBV7-9 with TRBJ1-5, with 8 nucleotides matching TRBD1. Sequencing used PBMCs. This receptor was taken from a man in his forties or fifties in good health and CMV-seronegative. The CDR3 here is CASSLGTGFNQPQHF. The CDR3, as DNA: TGTGCCAGCAGCTTAGGGACAGGGTTCAATCAGCCCCAGCATTTT.